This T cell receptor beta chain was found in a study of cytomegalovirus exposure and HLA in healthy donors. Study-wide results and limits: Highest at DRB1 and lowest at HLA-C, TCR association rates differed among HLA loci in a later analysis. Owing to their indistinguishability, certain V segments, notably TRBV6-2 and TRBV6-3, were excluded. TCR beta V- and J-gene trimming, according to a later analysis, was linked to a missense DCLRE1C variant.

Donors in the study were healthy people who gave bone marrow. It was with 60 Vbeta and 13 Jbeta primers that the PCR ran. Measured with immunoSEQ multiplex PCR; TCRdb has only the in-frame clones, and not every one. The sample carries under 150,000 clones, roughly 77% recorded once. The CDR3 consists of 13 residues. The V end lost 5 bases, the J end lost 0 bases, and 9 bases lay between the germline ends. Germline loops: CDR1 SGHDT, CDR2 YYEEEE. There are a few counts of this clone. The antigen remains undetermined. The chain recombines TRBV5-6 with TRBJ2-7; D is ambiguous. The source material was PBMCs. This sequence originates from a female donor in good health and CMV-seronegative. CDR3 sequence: CASSSIDSYEQYF. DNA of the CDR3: TGTGCCAGCAGTAGCATAGACTCCTACGAGCAGTACTTC.